Listed here is a single T cell receptor beta chain. Its antigen has not been determined. It has no much larger one-base neighbor in the sample; base qualities were not kept. The source of the sample is a study of CD8 T cells in Susac syndrome (dated by TCRdb to the late 2010s). At the level of the whole study: The study used repertoire sequencing to test whether antigen drove CD8+ T cell activation and differentiation in Susac syndrome. CD8+ T cell repertoire clonality was compared between more than ten healthy donors, around 14 Susac syndrome patients and approximately 16 multiple sclerosis patients. What the study reported, not specific to this receptor: The number of individuals in the TCR sequencing and HLA analysis was recognized as being relatively small.

RNA was extracted with the RNeasy kit and roughly 0.45 to 1 ug was reverse transcribed using random hexamers. The immunoSEQ multiplex PCR assay, which covers 54 Vbeta and 13 Jbeta segments, was used to amplify TCR beta CDR3 regions. To correct PCR amplification bias, a synthetic template baseline was used for both primer optimization and computational correction. In the authors' own workflow: Reads were annotated to V, D and J genes according to IMGT and were analyzed with immunoSEQ Analyzer, with only productive sequences retained. Clonality was computed as one minus Shannon entropy normalized by log2 of the number of productive unique sequences. For each patient and control, public and private clones were evaluated among the 100 most prevalent clones. A clone was defined as Susac-specific if it was absent from the healthy and MS cohorts, from 950 to 1,300 published viral clones and from other ImmuneACCESS disease sequences. Clones were called with MiXCR by TCRdb after fastp trimmed the public reads at Q25, and only in-frame beta chains were retained. Rows with one shared CDR3 protein collapse into an entry with the most common genes and DNA. TCRdb's processing, not the study's, gives the V and J calls here. The sample table records approximately 120,000 distinct CDR3 sequences; under 95% of these occur just once. The ten largest clones take up over 0.2% of the sample.

The CDR3, cysteine through phenylalanine, is 18 amino acids long. The DNA shown is the 54-base CDR3, in frame from base 1. From the germline V gene, CDR1 is SGHRS and CDR2 is YFSETQ. V is cut by 2 bases and J by 3 bases, and the space between the germline ends is 23 bases. Peripheral blood CD8+ and CD4+ T cells from healthy donors, Susac syndrome patients and multiple sclerosis patients were profiled by high-throughput TCR beta sequencing. Treatment-naive patients with stable or active relapsing-remitting disease fulfilling revised McDonald criteria were used as multiple sclerosis controls. Bulk CD8+ and CD4+ T cells were purified by magnetic negative isolation, while CD8+ TEMRA cells were enriched using FACS. Blood was collected in EDTA tubes and processed within 24 hours, with PBMCs isolated through density gradient centrifugation. PBMCs intended for TCR sequencing were cryopreserved in liquid nitrogen and thawed later in a water bath at 37 degrees C. The sorted or isolated CD4+, CD8+ and CD8+ TEMRA cells reached a purity of at least 90%.

This receptor was identified in a human donor with multiple sclerosis. This chain is built from TRBV5-1 and TRBJ2-5; a weak D assignment points to TRBD1 (6 bases agree). Sequences were obtained from CD8+ T cells from PBMCs. The nucleotide sequence is TGCGCCAGCAGCTTAACAGGGCTCCTATTGCCCGAAGAAGAGACCCAGTACTTC. The resulting protein is CASSLTGLLLPEEETQYF.